The T cell receptor (beta chain) under discussion was sequenced for a study of cytomegalovirus exposure and HLA in healthy donors. Study outcomes and limitations: TCR beta sequences reportedly predicted most subjects' HLA-A and HLA-B alleles accurately. Several of the most significant clusters appeared, in a later analysis, to be linked to common viral pathogens.

At sampling all donors were nominally healthy, likely with unrecorded immune exposures. Amplification used 60 Vbeta primers and 13 Jbeta primers. Method: immunoSEQ multiplex PCR; TCRdb's copy keeps in-frame clones and lacks some. In all, the sample yields some 130,000 clones. For this clone: What it recognizes is unknown.

The TCR sequence derives from a young man in good health and CMV-seronegative. The sequencing sample was made of PBMCs.

The CDR3 protein is CSADTGQGDEQYF. The CDR3 region has the DNA TGCAGCGCCGACACGGGACAGGGGGACGAGCAGTACTTC. The V and J genes are TRBV29-1 and TRBJ2-7; TRBD1 aligns across 11 bases. With 7 bases clipped from V and 5 bases from J, the junction kept 7 bases outside the gene matches. The CDR3 runs 13 residues. Germline V gene sequence: CDR1 SQVTM, CDR2 ANQGSEA.